The sample holds many counts of the clone carrying this T cell receptor (beta chain). What it binds is unknown. This record comes from a study of early T cells in non-severe SARS-CoV-2 infection. Study as a whole: Alpha and beta chains were unpaired, from unsorted whole-blood bulk RNA.

General study results and limits: VDJdb matching, biased toward anti-spike CD8 responses, missed private and CD4 specificities.

Germline V gives CDR1 SGHRS, CDR2 YFSETQ. The CDR3 has 15 amino acids. V lost 0 bases, J lost 1 base, and 10 bases lay in between. Attached unique molecular identifiers marked individual cDNA molecules. MiXCR was run by TCRdb on the 5' RACE reads, yielding one entry per CDR3 protein. The sample holds about 22,000 distinct CDR3 sequences, 3.5% to 4.5% seen once. Sequencing was performed on whole blood. The rearrangement links TRBV5-1 to TRBJ1-1, with D possibly being TRBD1 (6 bases). This receptor was identified in an adult who was a healthcare worker with PCR-confirmed SARS-CoV-2 infection or an uninfected control (not recorded which). The CDR3 spells CASSLDGGSNTEAFF. In DNA, the CDR3 is TGCGCCAGCAGCTTGGATGGGGGCTCGAACACTGAAGCTTTCTTT.